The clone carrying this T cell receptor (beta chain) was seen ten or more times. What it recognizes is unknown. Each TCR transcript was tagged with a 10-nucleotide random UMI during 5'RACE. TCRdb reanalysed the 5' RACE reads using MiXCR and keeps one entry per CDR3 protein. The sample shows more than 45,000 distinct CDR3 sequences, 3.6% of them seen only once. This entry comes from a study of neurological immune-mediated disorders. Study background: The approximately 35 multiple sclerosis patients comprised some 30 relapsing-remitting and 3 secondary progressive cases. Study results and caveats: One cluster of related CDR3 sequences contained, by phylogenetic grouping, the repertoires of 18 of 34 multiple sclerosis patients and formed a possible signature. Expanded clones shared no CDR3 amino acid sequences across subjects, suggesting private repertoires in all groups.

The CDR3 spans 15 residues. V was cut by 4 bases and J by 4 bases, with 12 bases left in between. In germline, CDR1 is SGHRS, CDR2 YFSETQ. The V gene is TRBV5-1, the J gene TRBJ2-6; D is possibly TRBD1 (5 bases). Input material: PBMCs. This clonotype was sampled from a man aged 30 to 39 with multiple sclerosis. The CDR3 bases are TGCGCCAGCAGCCAGGACACTCCCGGGGCCAACGTCCTGACTTTC. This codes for CASSQDTPGANVLTF.